This T cell receptor (beta chain) was found in a study of vaccination and CD4 T cells after COVID-19. At the level of the study: Convalescent individuals numbered four females and six males, two being Hispanic. Vaccination of participants consisted of two doses of either BNT162b2 or mRNA-1273 vaccine. Each control culture was treated with a CEFX pool, an HIV-1 Nef pool, or no peptide.

Treatment defined: approximately nine-day PBMC culture with coronavirus spike peptide pools or control peptides (ViraFEST assay). Using peptide pools, antigen-specific T cells were expanded in ViraFEST before TCRs were sequenced. This clonotype was seen a handful of times. Its cognate antigen is unknown. Sequence data for DNA of cultured CD4+ T cells were generated by the Oncomine TCR Beta short-read assay. Via MiXCR, TCRdb re-called the PCR reads, giving one row per CDR3 protein. The profile shows about 26,000 distinct CDR3 sequences, 50% to 75% of them singletons. The CDR3 sequence is 14 residues long. V lost 7 bases, J lost 3 bases, and 14 bases lay in between. Germline assignment: CDR1 MNHNS and CDR2 SASEGT.

The rearrangement links TRBV6-1 to TRBJ2-3; D perhaps matches TRBD1 (6 bases). The sequenced sample consisted of CD4+ T cells from blood, cultured in vitro. The sequence was collected from a human donor who had recovered from COVID-19. The DNA of the CDR3 is TGTGCCAGCAAAACAGGGAGTGAGACAGATACGCAGTATTTT. This codes for CASKTGSETDTQYF.